Following are 28 T cell receptor beta chains from one sample sequenced in a study of shared clonotypes between healthy human individuals. Sequencing was performed with immunoSEQ multiplex PCR; in TCRdb, only in-frame clones are kept and a portion is missing. The sample holds 1.4 million to 1.5 million clones, roughly 96% seen once. The sample taken for sequencing was naive CD4+ T cells sorted from blood. Subset meaning: CD45RA+ positively selected. These receptors were collected from a man younger than 40 in good health.

This sequence joins TRBV9 and TRBJ2-1, with D possibly matching TRBD1 (6 bases). V was cut by 4 bases and J by 2 bases, with 13 bases left in between. This CDR3 comprises 15 residues. The germline V gene encodes CDR1 SGDLS and CDR2 YYNGEE. CDR3 loop: CASSMRQAPYNEQFF. CDR3 bases: TGTGCCAGCAGCATGAGACAGGCCCCCTACAATGAGCAGTTCTTC.

A word on this clone: The same CDR3 arises from other DNA sequences in this sample as well. The chain recombines TRBV4-1 with TRBJ2-7; 11 bases align to TRBD2. The ends lost 1 base at V and 2 bases at J; junction bases unmatched: 1. The CDR3 length is 15 residues. Looked up from germline, CDR1 is MGHRA and CDR2 is YSYEKL. The CDR3 loop is CASSQGLAGTYEQYF. CDR3 bases: TGCGCCAGCAGCCAAGGACTAGCGGGAACCTACGAGCAGTACTTC.

Regarding this clone: Different DNA sequences within this sample yield the same CDR3. The CDR3: CSAAGIYEQYF. The CDR3 DNA is TGCAGTGCGGCAGGGATCTACGAGCAGTACTTC. The chain has TRBV20-1 and TRBJ2-7, with D possibly being TRBD1 (5 bases). The V and J ends lost 6 bases and 3 bases respectively, with 9 bases between them. The CDR3 consists of 11 residues. CDR1 DFQATT and CDR2 SNEGSKA come from the germline V gene (reference sequence).

The chain employs TRBV25-1 and TRBJ2-4; 10 nucleotides match TRBD1. Germline CDR1 is MGHDK and CDR2 is SYGVNS. V was pared by 3 bases and J by 8 bases, with 7 bases of the junction left unmatched. This CDR3 is built from 15 residues. This CDR3 reads CASSDPRQGAYIQYF. The CDR3 bases are TGTGCCAGCAGTGACCCCCGACAGGGGGCTTACATTCAGTACTTC.

Concerning this clone itself: The sample contains more than one DNA sequence encoding this CDR3. The chain has TRBV6-4 and TRBJ2-1; 7 nucleotides align to TRBD2. The germline V gene has CDR1 MRHNA and CDR2 SNTAGT. This CDR3 is built from 14 residues. The V segment lost 5 bases and the J segment 0 bases; nucleotides outside the gene matches: 1. As DNA, the CDR3 is TGTGCCAGCAGTCGGGAGGCCTCCTACAATGAGCAGTTCTTC. Amino acid sequence: CASSREASYNEQFF.

The chain has TRBV5-1 and TRBJ1-1; no definite D call. CDR1 is SGHRS and CDR2 is YFSETQ in the germline V gene. There are 15 residues in the CDR3. Between the trimmed V and J ends, which lost 0 bases and 3 bases, there was a span of 12 bases. Here the CDR3 DNA reads TGCGCCAGCAGCTTGGGCCCGGGCGGTGACACTGAAGCTTTCTTT. It encodes CASSLGPGGDTEAFF.

Only one count was recorded for this clone. This chain uses TRBV18 with TRBJ2-1, with a possible D match to TRBD2 (6 bases). Germline V gene lookup returns CDR1 KGHSH and CDR2 LQKENI. The CDR3 has 16 amino acids. Trimming took off 4 bases at V and 6 bases at J, with 19 bases between the two ends. The DNA of the CDR3 is TGTGCCAGCTCACAGCTCCGCGGGGACCGAGGCAATGAGCAGTTCTTC. It is translated as CASSQLRGDRGNEQFF.

The chain employs TRBV2 and TRBJ2-3; D remains unclear. The germline gives CDR1 SNHLY, CDR2 FYNNEI. Trimming pared 5 bases from V and 4 bases from J, leaving 10 bases between. This CDR3 region has 13 residues. This chain's CDR3 is CASSSGVSDTQYF. The CDR3, as DNA: TGTGCCAGCAGTTCAGGAGTTTCAGATACGCAGTATTTT.

With respect to this clone: At one end the junction does not follow the germline gene, possibly because of a read error. At the DNA level, this CDR3 is encoded by other sequences in the same sample as well. CDR3 DNA: TGTGCCAGCAGTGAAAGGGTCTACAACGAGCAGTTCTTC. Its translation is CASSERVYNEQFF. The rearrangement links TRBV2 to TRBJ2-1; the D is unclear. The CDR3 spans 13 residues. CDR1 SNHLY and CDR2 FYNNEI come from the germline V gene.

This chain links TRBV19 with TRBJ2-5; 8 nucleotides agree with TRBD1. Germline V gene sequence: CDR1 LNHDA, CDR2 SQIVND (reference sequence). The CDR3 totals 15 residues. J was trimmed by 4 bases and V by 5 bases; bases with no gene match: 9. The CDR3 sequence: CASSFGQGGGETQYF. The DNA for the CDR3 is TGTGCCAGTAGTTTTGGACAGGGCGGCGGAGAGACCCAGTACTTC.

The rearrangement links TRBV18 to TRBJ2-2; D possibly corresponds to TRBD2 (6 bases). CDR1 KGHSH and CDR2 LQKENI come from the germline V gene. Trimming cost V 6 bases and J 2 bases, with 10 bases left between them. This CDR3 has 14 residues. Here the CDR3 DNA reads TGTGCCAGCTCGAGGGACTTAAACACCGGGGAGCTGTTTTTT. It is translated as CASSRDLNTGELFF.

The chain joins TRBV29-1 to TRBJ1-2; unclear D gene. The germline V gene has CDR1 SQVTM and CDR2 ANQGSEA. The V gene lost 4 bases and the J gene lost 6 bases, with 6 bases spanning the gap. This CDR3 spans 10 amino acids. The CDR3 loop is CSVGSNGYTF. CDR3 nucleotides: TGCAGCGTTGGCAGCAATGGCTACACCTTC.

The sample holds one count of this clone. The rearrangement links TRBV5-5 to TRBJ2-2; D is unresolved. Germline lookup yields CDR1 SGHKS and CDR2 YYEKEE (reference sequence). CDR3 length equals 13 residues. Trimming took off 4 bases at V and 3 bases at J, with 7 bases between the two ends. CDR3 coding DNA: TGTGCCAGCAGCAAGGGATACACCGGGGAGCTGTTTTTT. Its protein is CASSKGYTGELFF.

The chain has TRBV5-4 and TRBJ2-5, with 8 nucleotides matching TRBD2. Germline V lookup: CDR1 SGHNT, CDR2 YYREEE (reference sequence). V lost 1 base to trimming and J lost 5 bases; unmatched junction nucleotides: 4. The CDR3 has 14 residues. CDR3: CASSLRTSRETQYF. The CDR3 nucleotides are TGTGCCAGCAGCTTGCGGACTAGCCGTGAGACCCAGTACTTC.

V is TRBV19 and J is TRBJ2-2, with 14 bases identical to TRBD2. The CDR3 consists of 20 residues. CDR1 is LNHDA and CDR2 is SQIVND in the germline V gene (reference sequence). Trimming removed 1 base from V and 1 base from J; junction bases left unmatched: 8. Here the CDR3 reads CASSIARLAGGNLNTGELFF. For the CDR3, the DNA is TGTGCCAGTAGTATAGCCCGACTAGCGGGAGGGAACCTGAACACCGGGGAGCTGTTTTTT.

The V gene is TRBV2, the J gene TRBJ2-2, with a possible D match to TRBD1 (5 bases). The CDR3 totals 15 residues. Germline lookup yields CDR1 SNHLY and CDR2 FYNNEI. V shed 4 bases and J shed 3 bases, with 12 bases lying between them. The CDR3 protein is CASSVSGADTGELFF. The CDR3 DNA reads TGTGCCAGCAGTGTGTCTGGGGCCGACACCGGGGAGCTGTTTTTT. The full variable domain, its missing parts supplied by reference TRBV2 and TRBJ2-2, is EPEVTQTPSHQVTQMGQEVILRCVPISNHLYFYWYRQILGQKVEFLVSFYNNEISEKSEIFDDQFSVERPDGSNFTLKIRSTKLEDSAMYFCASSVSGADTGELFFGEGSRLTVL.

V and J are TRBV5-1 and TRBJ2-7, with 10 positions matching TRBD2. V lost 0 bases, J lost 1 base, and 4 bases stayed unmatched. This CDR3 spans 16 amino acids. Per germline, CDR1 SGHRS and CDR2 YFSETQ. CDR3: CASSLAKGLASYEQYF. As DNA, the CDR3 is TGCGCCAGCAGCTTGGCCAAGGGACTAGCGTCCTACGAGCAGTACTTC.

V is TRBV9 and J is TRBJ2-1, with 10 bases matching TRBD2. This CDR3 region has 17 residues. Germline values: CDR1 SGDLS, CDR2 YYNGEE. Losses at the gene ends were 2 bases for V and 7 bases for J; bases not matched to a gene: 12. This chain's CDR3 is CASSVGLARSYWNEQFF. Here the CDR3 DNA reads TGTGCCAGCAGCGTGGGACTAGCGAGGTCTTATTGGAATGAGCAGTTCTTC.

CDR3 sequence: CASSDGPGNTIYF. CDR3 DNA: TGTGCCAGCTCGGACGGTCCTGGAAACACCATATATTTT. The rearrangement uses TRBV18 and TRBJ1-3; D remains ambiguous. The CDR3 loop spans 13 amino acids. Per the germline V gene, CDR1 is KGHSH and CDR2 is LQKENI. The V end lost 6 bases, the J end lost 2 bases, and 8 bases lay between the germline ends.

This clone showed up just once. The chain carries TRBV28 and TRBJ2-6; D is unresolved. Per germline, CDR1 MDHEN and CDR2 SYDVKM. Between the trimmed V and J ends, which lost 6 bases and 3 bases, there was a span of 9 bases. The CDR3 runs 14 residues. Here the CDR3 reads CASSPSVGANVLTF. CDR3 sequence (DNA): TGTGCCAGCAGCCCCAGTGTTGGGGCCAACGTCCTGACTTTC.

This chain connects TRBV18 to TRBJ1-1; D is perhaps TRBD1 (5 bases). There are 14 residues in the CDR3. Trimming took 2 bases from V and 6 from J, leaving 13 bases between them. Germline V gene lookup returns CDR1 KGHSH and CDR2 LQKENI. CDR3 bases: TGTGCCAGCTCACCATTAACGGGGGGAGCTGAAGCTTTCTTT. Translation gives CASSPLTGGAEAFF.

This clone was found once. The J gene is TRBJ2-7, the V gene TRBV9, with D hard to call. CDR1 and CDR2 from the germline V gene are SGDLS and YYNGEE. The CDR3 is 15 residues long. V lost 0 bases and J 0 bases, leaving 10 bases between the germline ends. CDR3 coding DNA: TGTGCCAGCAGCGTAGCCGCGCAGGCCTCCTACGAGCAGTACTTC. This encodes CASSVAAQASYEQYF.

J is TRBJ2-7 and V is TRBV28; D might be TRBD2 (5 bases). Germline V lookup: CDR1 MDHEN, CDR2 SYDVKM. Trimming removed 9 bases at V and 2 bases at J, with 23 bases between. CDR3 length: 16 amino acids. In DNA form, the CDR3 reads TGTGCCAGTCCCTCCCTTGTCGGGCGGGCCCCCTACGAGCAGTACTTC. Translation gives CASPSLVGRAPYEQYF.

V and J are TRBV4-2 and TRBJ2-2; possibly TRBD1 for D (6 bases). Germline V lookup: CDR1 LGHNA, CDR2 YNFKEQ. The ends were cut back, 0 bases at V and 4 bases at J, with 12 bases in the middle. The CDR3 loop spans 16 amino acids. The CDR3 sequence: CASSQEGGVTTGELFF. The CDR3 bases are TGTGCCAGCAGCCAAGAAGGGGGTGTAACCACCGGGGAGCTGTTTTTT.

J is TRBJ2-1 and V is TRBV28; weak D call: TRBD1 (5 bases). Germline CDR1 and CDR2: MDHEN and SYDVKM. This CDR3 comprises 17 residues. Trimming pared 4 bases from V and 4 bases from J, leaving 20 bases between. The chain's CDR3 is CASSYPPTAISYNEQFF. Written as DNA, the CDR3 is TGTGCCAGCAGTTACCCCCCGACAGCCATCTCTTACAATGAGCAGTTCTTC.

In DNA, the CDR3 is TGTGCCAGCATTAATAGATCCACAGATACGCAGTATTTT. Translated: CASINRSTDTQYF. The chain combines TRBV5-4 with TRBJ2-3; no reliable D call. There are 13 residues in the CDR3. V was pared by 6 bases and J by 2 bases, with 10 bases between. Looked up from germline, CDR1 is SGHNT and CDR2 is YYREEE (reference sequence).

CDR3 DNA: TGTGCCAGCAGCTTCGGTGGTTCTAGCACAGATACGCAGTATTTT. Amino acid sequence: CASSFGGSSTDTQYF. The rearrangement joins TRBV5-4 to TRBJ2-3, with D hard to call. The CDR3 consists of 15 residues. The germline V gene encodes CDR1 SGHNT and CDR2 YYREEE (reference sequence). Trimming took off 2 bases at V and 0 bases at J, with 10 bases between the two ends.

The CDR3 DNA reads as TGCAGCGTTCCAACAGGGCACTCCTACAATGAGCAGTTCTTC. As protein: CSVPTGHSYNEQFF. The chain recombines TRBV29-1 with TRBJ2-1; TRBD1 is a possible D gene (6 bases). The CDR3 sequence is 14 residues long. CDR1 and CDR2 from the germline V gene are SQVTM and ANQGSEA. V lost 5 bases, J lost 0 bases, and 11 bases lay in between.